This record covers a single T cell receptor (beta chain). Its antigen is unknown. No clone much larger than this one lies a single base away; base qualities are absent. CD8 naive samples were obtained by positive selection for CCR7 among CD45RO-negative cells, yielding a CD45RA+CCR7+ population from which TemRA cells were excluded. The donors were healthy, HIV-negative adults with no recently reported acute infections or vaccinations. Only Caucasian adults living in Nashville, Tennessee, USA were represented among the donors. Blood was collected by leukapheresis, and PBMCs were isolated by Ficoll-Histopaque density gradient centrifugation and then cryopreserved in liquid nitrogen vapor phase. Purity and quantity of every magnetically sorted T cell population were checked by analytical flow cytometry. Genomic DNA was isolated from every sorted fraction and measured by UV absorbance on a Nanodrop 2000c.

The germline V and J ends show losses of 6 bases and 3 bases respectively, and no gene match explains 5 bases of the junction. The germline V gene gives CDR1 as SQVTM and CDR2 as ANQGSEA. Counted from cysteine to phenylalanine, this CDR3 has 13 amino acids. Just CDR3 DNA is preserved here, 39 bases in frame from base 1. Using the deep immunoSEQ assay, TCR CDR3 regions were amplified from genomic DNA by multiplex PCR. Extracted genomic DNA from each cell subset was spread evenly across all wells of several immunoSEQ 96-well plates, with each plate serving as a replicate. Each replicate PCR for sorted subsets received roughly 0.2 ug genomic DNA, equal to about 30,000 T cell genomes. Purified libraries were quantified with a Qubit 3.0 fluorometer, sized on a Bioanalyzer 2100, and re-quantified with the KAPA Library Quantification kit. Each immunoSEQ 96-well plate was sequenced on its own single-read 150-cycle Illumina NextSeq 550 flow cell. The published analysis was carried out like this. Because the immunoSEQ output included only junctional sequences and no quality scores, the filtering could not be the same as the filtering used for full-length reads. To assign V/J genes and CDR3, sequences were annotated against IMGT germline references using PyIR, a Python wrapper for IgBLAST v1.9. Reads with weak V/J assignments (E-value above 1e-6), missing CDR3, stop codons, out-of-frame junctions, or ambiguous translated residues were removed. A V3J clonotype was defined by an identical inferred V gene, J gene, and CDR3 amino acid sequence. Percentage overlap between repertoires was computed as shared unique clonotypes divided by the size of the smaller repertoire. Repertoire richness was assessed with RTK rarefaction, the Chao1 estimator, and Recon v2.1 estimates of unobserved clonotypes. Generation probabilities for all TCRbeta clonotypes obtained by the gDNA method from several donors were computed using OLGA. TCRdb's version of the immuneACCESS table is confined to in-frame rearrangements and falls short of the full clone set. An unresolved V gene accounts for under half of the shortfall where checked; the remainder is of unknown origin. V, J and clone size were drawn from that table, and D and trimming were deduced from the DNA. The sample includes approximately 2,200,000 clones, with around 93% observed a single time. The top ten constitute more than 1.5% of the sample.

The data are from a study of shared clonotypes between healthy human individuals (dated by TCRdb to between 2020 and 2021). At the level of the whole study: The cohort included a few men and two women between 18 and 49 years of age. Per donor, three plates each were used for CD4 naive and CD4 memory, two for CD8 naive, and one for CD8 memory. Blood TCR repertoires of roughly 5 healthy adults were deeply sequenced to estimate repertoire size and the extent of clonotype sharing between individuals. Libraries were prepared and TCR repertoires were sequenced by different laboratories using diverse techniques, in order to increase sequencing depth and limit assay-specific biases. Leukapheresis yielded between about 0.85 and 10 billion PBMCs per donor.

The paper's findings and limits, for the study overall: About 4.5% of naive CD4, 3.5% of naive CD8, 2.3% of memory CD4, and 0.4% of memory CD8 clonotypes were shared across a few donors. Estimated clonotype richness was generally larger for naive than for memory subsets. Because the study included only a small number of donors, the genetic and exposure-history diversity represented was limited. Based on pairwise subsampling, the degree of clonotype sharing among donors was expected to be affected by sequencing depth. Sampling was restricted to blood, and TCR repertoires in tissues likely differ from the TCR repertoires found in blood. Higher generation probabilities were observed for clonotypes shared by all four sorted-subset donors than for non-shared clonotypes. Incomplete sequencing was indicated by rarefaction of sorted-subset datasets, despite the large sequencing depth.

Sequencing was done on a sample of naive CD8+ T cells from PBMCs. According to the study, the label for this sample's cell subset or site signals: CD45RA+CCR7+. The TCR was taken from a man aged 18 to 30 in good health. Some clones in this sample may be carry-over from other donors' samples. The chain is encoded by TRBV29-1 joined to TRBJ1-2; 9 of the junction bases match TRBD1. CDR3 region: CSVWTGEDYGYTF. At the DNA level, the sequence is TGCAGCGTCTGGACAGGGGAGGACTATGGCTACACCTTC.